A single sample is the source of the 17 T cell receptor beta chains below, sequenced in a study of cytomegalovirus exposure and HLA in healthy donors. 13 Jbeta primers and 60 Vbeta primers were used for the PCR. The method was immunoSEQ multiplex PCR; TCRdb's version includes in-frame clones alone and lacks a portion of them. Here the sample spans under 85,000 clones, about 78% being singletons. What was sequenced was PBMCs. These receptors all stem from a man aged 35 to 55 in good health and CMV-seronegative.

The chain uses TRBV29-1 and TRBJ1-2; a weak D match, TRBD1 (6 bases). This CDR3 has 13 residues. The V end lost 5 bases, the J end lost 6 bases, and 16 bases lay between the germline ends. CDR1 and CDR2 (germline): SQVTM, ANQGSEA. This chain's CDR3 is CSVLQGRRDGYTF. The CDR3 DNA reads TGCAGCGTTCTGCAGGGGCGAAGGGATGGCTACACCTTC.

The table lists this clone with a count of one. This chain joins TRBV19 and TRBJ1-5; maybe TRBD1 (5 bases). The CDR3 totals 16 residues. Germline values: CDR1 LNHDA, CDR2 SQIVND (reference sequence). The germline V and J ends were trimmed by 3 bases and 2 bases, with 14 bases remaining between them. CDR3 in DNA: TGTGCCAGTAGTATCCTGGAAGGGGCCGGCAATCAGCCCCAGCATTTT. This translates into CASSILEGAGNQPQHF.

This clone was picked up a small number of times. The V gene is TRBV28, the J gene TRBJ2-6; D possibly corresponds to TRBD2 (6 bases). The CDR3 length is 15 residues. Per germline, CDR1 MDHEN and CDR2 SYDVKM. V gave up 8 bases and J gave up 4 bases, with 15 bases separating them. CDR3 sequence: CASGRRAGGANVLTF. The DNA of the CDR3 is TGTGCCAGCGGGCGAAGGGCGGGAGGGGCCAACGTCCTGACTTTC.

This chain connects TRBV18 to TRBJ1-5; 8 bases match TRBD1. V shed 0 bases and J 5 bases; nucleotides not matched to a gene: 3. The CDR3 totals 15 residues. Germline CDR1 KGHSH, CDR2 LQKENI. The CDR3 DNA reads TGTGCCAGCTCACCACCGGACAGGGTTGATCAGCCCCAGCATTTT. It encodes CASSPPDRVDQPQHF. The variable domain in full, completed from reference TRBV18 and TRBJ1-5, reads NAGVMQNPRHLVRRRGQEARLRCSPMKGHSHVYWYRQLPEEGLKFMVYLQKENIIDESGMPKERFSAEFPKEGPSILRIQQVVRGDSAAYFCASSPPDRVDQPQHFGDGTRLSIL.

Concerning this clone: This specimen includes other DNA sequences encoding the same CDR3. This chain joins TRBV5-1 and TRBJ1-4; D possibly corresponds to TRBD1 (5 bases). This CDR3 region has 14 residues. The germline gives CDR1 SGHRS, CDR2 YFSETQ. Trimming shortened V by 4 bases and J by 2 bases, and 9 bases separated the two germline ends. The CDR3 spells CASSPDSTNEKLFF. The CDR3 bases are TGCGCCAGCAGCCCCGACAGCACTAATGAAAAACTGTTTTTT.

The J gene is TRBJ2-7, the V gene TRBV10-2; 9 bases fit TRBD2. Germline V gene data show CDR1 as WSHSY and CDR2 as SAAADI. V lost 4 bases, J lost 6 bases, and 10 bases stayed unmatched. This CDR3 has 15 residues. CDR3 DNA: TGCGCCAGCAGTGCTCTAGCGGGACGGGGTTCCGAGCAGTACTTC. Translation gives CASSALAGRGSEQYF.

This chain connects TRBV7-8 to TRBJ1-2, with 7 bases that match TRBD1. Germline V lookup: CDR1 SGHVS, CDR2 FQNEAQ. The ends lost 4 bases at V and 6 bases at J; junction bases unmatched: 11. This CDR3 is 15 amino acids long. CDR3 protein: CASSSGGAGGNGYTF. The CDR3 nucleotides are TGTGCCAGCAGCTCCGGAGGGGCAGGGGGTAATGGCTACACCTTC.

The chain recombines TRBV27 with TRBJ1-5, with 7 bases that match TRBD1. The length of the CDR3 is 15 residues. Germline trimming cut 3 bases from V and 3 bases from J; bases unmatched to any gene: 5. CDR1 and CDR2 (germline): MNHEY, SMNVEV (reference sequence). DNA for the CDR3: TGTGCCAGCAGTTTGGAGGGGGCGGTCAATCAGCCCCAGCATTTT. Translating it yields CASSLEGAVNQPQHF.

This clone was counted between two and nine times. This chain links TRBV6-6 with TRBJ2-7; 10 bases are a match to TRBD2. CDR1 and CDR2 from the germline V gene are MNHNY and SVGAGI (reference sequence). There are 15 residues in the CDR3. The J segment lost 0 bases and the V segment lost 8 bases, leaving 7 bases of the junction unmatched. The CDR3 bases are TGTGCCAGCGGGTCACTAGCGGGGAGCTCCTACGAGCAGTACTTC. Protein: CASGSLAGSSYEQYF.

This clone was seen more than once but under ten times. The rearrangement uses TRBV28 and TRBJ2-2, with D perhaps matching TRBD2 (5 bases). Germline V CDR1 and CDR2: MDHEN, SYDVKM. This CDR3 has 14 amino acids. Trimming removed 9 bases from V and 3 bases from J, with 14 bases in between. The chain's CDR3 is CASTTRSDTGELFF. CDR3 bases: TGTGCCAGTACTACTAGATCTGACACCGGGGAGCTGTTTTTT.

The V gene is TRBV10-2, the J gene TRBJ2-7, with 7 bases identical to TRBD1. The CDR3 is 15 amino acids. V lost 3 bases to trimming and J lost 2 bases; unmatched junction nucleotides: 7. Germline V gene lookup returns CDR1 WSHSY and CDR2 SAAADI. CDR3: CASSEHRDRAYEQYF. In nucleotides, the CDR3 is TGCGCCAGCAGTGAACACCGGGACAGAGCCTACGAGCAGTACTTC.

The chain combines TRBV28 with TRBJ2-7; TRBD2 might be the D (6 bases). V was clipped by 9 bases and J by 2 bases, with 17 bases between them. This CDR3 spans 14 amino acids. The germline gives CDR1 MDHEN, CDR2 SYDVKM. The CDR3 loop reads CASLSGGNAYEQYF. CDR3 DNA sequence: TGTGCCAGTCTGTCCGGGGGAAACGCCTACGAGCAGTACTTC. Variable domain in full (rest from reference TRBV28 and TRBJ2-7): DVKVTQSSRYLVKRTGEKVFLECVQDMDHENMFWYRQDPGLGLRLIYFSYDVKMKEKGDIPEGYSVSREKKERFSLILESASTNQTSMYLCASLSGGNAYEQYFGPGTRLTVT.

This clone was picked up one time. The chain joins TRBV28 to TRBJ2-1; 14 bases are shared with TRBD2. The CDR3 has 15 amino acids. Germline V CDR1 and CDR2: MDHEN, SYDVKM. Trimming took 7 bases from V and 5 from J; bases not matched to a gene: 4. The CDR3 DNA reads as TGTGCCAGCACGGGACTAGCGGGAGTCAACAATGAGCAGTTCTTC. Translation: CASTGLAGVNNEQFF.

V usage is TRBV18 and J usage is TRBJ2-4, with TRBD1 matching 9 bases. This CDR3 has 16 amino acids. CDR1 is KGHSH and CDR2 is LQKENI in the germline V gene. J lost 7 bases, V lost 7 bases, and 14 bases had no gene match. CDR3 in amino acids: CASLPSGTGFRNIQYF. The CDR3 DNA sequence: TGTGCCAGCTTACCCTCCGGGACAGGGTTCAGGAACATTCAGTACTTC.

The V call is TRBV10-3, the J call TRBJ1-3; 10 nucleotides line up with TRBD1. The trim removed 5 bases at V and 0 bases at J, leaving 4 bases unmatched. CDR1 is ENHRY, CDR2 SYGVKD, per germline. The CDR3 runs 16 residues. The CDR3 sequence is CAISRTGGSSGNTIYF. For the CDR3, the DNA is TGTGCCATCAGTAGGACAGGGGGAAGCTCTGGAAACACCATATATTTT.

V and J are TRBV28 and TRBJ2-7; tentative D call: TRBD2 (6 bases). Germline lookup yields CDR1 MDHEN and CDR2 SYDVKM. The CDR3 is 15 residues long. Trimming left V 5 bases short and J 2 bases short, with 16 bases between. The DNA of the CDR3 is TGTGCCAGCAGTCAACCCGGGACTGCTGCCTACGAGCAGTACTTC. Its translation is CASSQPGTAAYEQYF.

The V gene is TRBV4-1, the J gene TRBJ2-7; 12 bases are shared with TRBD2. This CDR3 has 18 residues. Per the germline V gene, CDR1 is MGHRA and CDR2 is YSYEKL. With V trimmed by 0 bases and J by 1 base, 7 bases remained unmatched. The CDR3 loop reads CASSQDRVLAGGSYEQYF. The CDR3 DNA reads TGCGCCAGCAGCCAAGATCGTGTACTAGCGGGAGGATCCTACGAGCAGTACTTC.